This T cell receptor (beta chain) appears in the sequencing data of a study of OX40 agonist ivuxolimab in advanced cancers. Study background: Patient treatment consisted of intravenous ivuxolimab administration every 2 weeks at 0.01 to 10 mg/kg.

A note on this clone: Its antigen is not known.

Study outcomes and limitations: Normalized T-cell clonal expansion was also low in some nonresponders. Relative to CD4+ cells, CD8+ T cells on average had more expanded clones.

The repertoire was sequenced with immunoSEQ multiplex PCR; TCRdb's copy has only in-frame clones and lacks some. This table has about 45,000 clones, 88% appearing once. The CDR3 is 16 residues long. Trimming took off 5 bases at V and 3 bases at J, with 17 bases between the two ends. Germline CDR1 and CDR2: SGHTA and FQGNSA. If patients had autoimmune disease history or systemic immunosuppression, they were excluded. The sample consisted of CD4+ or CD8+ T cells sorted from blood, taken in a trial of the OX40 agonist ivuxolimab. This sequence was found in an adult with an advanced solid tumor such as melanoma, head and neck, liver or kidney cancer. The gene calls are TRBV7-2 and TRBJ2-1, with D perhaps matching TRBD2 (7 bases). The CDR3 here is CASSPPGGGSYNEQFF. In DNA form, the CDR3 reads TGTGCCAGCAGCCCTCCGGGGGGCGGGAGCTACAATGAGCAGTTCTTC.